Listed below are T cell receptor beta chains from one sample, sequenced in a study of beta chain features in type 1 diabetes. Assay used: immunoSEQ multiplex PCR; TCRdb lists only in-frame clones, some missing. Among around 300,000 clones listed, approximately 9.9% were seen once. Sequenced sample: naive CD4+ T cells from blood. These receptors came from a woman in her 30s in good health. Both conserved end residues are part of each CDR3. A D gene is named only where the DNA matches it firmly. Clone size is given for some rows only: seen once, a few or many times, or a class if the clone is expanded.

TRBD2,TRBV7-2,-,TRBJ2-5,CASSLNLVAGGKETQYF,TGTGCCAGCAGCTTAAATCTTGTTGCGGGAGGAAAGGAGACCCAGTACTTC
TRBD2,TRBV7-8,-,TRBJ2-7,CASSLTSGSHEQYF,TGTGCCAGCAGCTTGACTAGCGGGAGCCACGAGCAGTACTTC
TRBD2,TRBV7-3,-,TRBJ2-1,CASSTNPTSGRYVEQFF,TGTGCCAGCAGCACAAACCCGACTAGCGGGAGGTATGTTGAGCAGTTCTTC
TRBD2,TRBV28,-,TRBJ2-1,CASSLGSGLAGGQNEQFF,TGTGCCAGCAGTTTGGGGTCGGGACTAGCGGGCGGGCAGAATGAGCAGTTCTTC
-,TRBV9,-,TRBJ1-1,CASSESGLPNTEAFF,TGTGCCAGCAGCGAATCGGGACTGCCGAACACTGAAGCTTTCTTT
TRBD2,TRBV5-1,few,TRBJ2-6,CASSLVSGSSGANVLTF,TGCGCCAGCAGCTTGGTTAGCGGGAGCTCTGGGGCCAACGTCCTGACTTTC
-,TRBV18,few,TRBJ2-2,CASSLGEFTGELFF,TGTGCCAGCTCACTCGGGGAGTTCACCGGGGAGCTGTTTTTT
TRBD2,TRBV25-1,few,TRBJ2-4,CASSERTSGTAKNIQYF,TGTGCCAGCAGTGAGAGGACTAGCGGGACCGCCAAAAACATTCAGTACTTC
-,TRBV19,-,TRBJ2-1,CASSISGSSYNEQFF,TGTGCCAGTAGTATCTCCGGTAGCTCCTACAATGAGCAGTTCTTC
TRBD1,TRBV9,few,TRBJ2-5,CASSVASEQGAQETQYF,TGTGCCAGCAGCGTAGCATCGGAACAGGGGGCCCAAGAGACCCAGTACTTC
TRBD2,TRBV10-3,few,TRBJ2-7,CAISDLGAGGYEQYF,TGTGCCATCAGTGATCTCGGGGCGGGAGGTTACGAGCAGTACTTC
TRBD1,TRBV7-2,-,TRBJ2-3,CASRTEGQLSTDTQYF,TGTGCCAGCAGAACCGAGGGACAGCTTAGCACAGATACGCAGTATTTT
-,TRBV7-2,-,TRBJ2-7,CASSPDSIRFYEQYF,TGTGCCAGCAGCCCGGACAGTATTAGATTCTACGAGCAGTACTTC